The 8 T cell receptor beta chains in this list originate from one sample, sequenced in a study of shared clonotypes between healthy human individuals. Clones were sequenced by immunoSEQ multiplex PCR, and TCRdb holds only the in-frame ones, with some missing. In the table there are a few million clones, 85% to 95% of which are singletons. The source material was naive CD4+ T cells from PBMCs. Subset: CD45RA+ positively selected. These receptors were collected from a man between 18 and 29 years old in good health. Some clones in this sample may be carry-over from other donors' samples.

The chain carries TRBV27 and TRBJ2-1, with 10 bases that match TRBD2. The J segment lost 7 bases and the V segment lost 3 bases, leaving 9 bases of the junction unmatched. CDR1 is MNHEY, CDR2 SMNVEV, per germline (reference sequence). This CDR3 contains 16 residues. The CDR3 loop reads CASSFASGRNRNEQFF. CDR3 DNA sequence: TGTGCCAGCAGTTTCGCTAGCGGGAGAAACAGGAATGAGCAGTTCTTC.

This clone was detected only once. The rearrangement links TRBV5-1 to TRBJ1-1; a weak D match, TRBD1 (5 bases). The germline V gene has CDR1 SGHRS and CDR2 YFSETQ. Trimming cost V 4 bases and J 1 base, with 29 bases left between them. The CDR3 has 20 amino acids. The CDR3 DNA is TGCGCCAGCAGCAACGGGGGAGGTGATTCAGGGCATCCGACGAACACTGAAGCTTTCTTT. Translating it yields CASSNGGGDSGHPTNTEAFF.

The V and J genes are TRBV19 and TRBJ2-1, with 8 positions matching TRBD2. The CDR3 runs 12 residues. The V gene end was trimmed by 7 bases and the J gene end by 10 bases; junction bases not matched to a gene: 6. CDR1 and CDR2 from the germline V gene are LNHDA and SQIVND (reference sequence). CDR3 sequence: CASTSLAAEQFF. In nucleotides, the CDR3 is TGTGCCAGTACTTCACTAGCGGCAGAGCAGTTCTTC.

This chain joins TRBV18 and TRBJ2-6; perhaps TRBD1 as D (5 bases). The ends were cut back, 3 bases at V and 0 bases at J, with 12 bases in the middle. Germline CDR1 and CDR2: KGHSH and LQKENI. The CDR3 runs 17 residues. CDR3 sequence reads: CASSPPTAISGANVLTF. CDR3 nucleotide sequence: TGTGCCAGCTCACCGCCGACAGCTATCTCTGGGGCCAACGTCCTGACTTTC. Filled out from reference TRBV18 and TRBJ2-6, the complete variable domain reads NAGVMQNPRHLVRRRGQEARLRCSPMKGHSHVYWYRQLPEEGLKFMVYLQKENIIDESGMPKERFSAEFPKEGPSILRIQQVVRGDSAAYFCASSPPTAISGANVLTFGAGSRLTVL.

On this clone: This specimen includes other DNA sequences encoding the same CDR3. This chain joins TRBV2 and TRBJ2-1, with 10 bases lining up with TRBD2. This CDR3 comprises 15 residues. The V segment lost 5 bases and the J segment 4 bases; nucleotides outside the gene matches: 5. CDR1 and CDR2 from the germline V gene are SNHLY and FYNNEI. The CDR3 DNA is TGTGCCAGCAGTCGGCTAGCGGGAGCGTACAATGAGCAGTTCTTC. Protein product: CASSRLAGAYNEQFF.

The chain is built from TRBV18 and TRBJ1-5, with TRBD1 as a possible D gene (6 bases). This CDR3 contains 16 residues. Deletions cut 2 bases from V and 0 bases from J, with 11 bases between. CDR1 and CDR2 (germline): KGHSH, LQKENI. Here the CDR3 DNA reads TGTGCCAGCTCACCAAGGGGGGCGGGTAGCAATCAGCCCCAGCATTTT. Its translation: CASSPRGAGSNQPQHF. Complete variable domain (other parts from reference TRBV18 and TRBJ1-5): NAGVMQNPRHLVRRRGQEARLRCSPMKGHSHVYWYRQLPEEGLKFMVYLQKENIIDESGMPKERFSAEFPKEGPSILRIQQVVRGDSAAYFCASSPRGAGSNQPQHFGDGTRLSIL.

This chain connects TRBV4-3 to TRBJ1-2, with a weak D call TRBD1 (5 bases). V was trimmed by 4 bases and J by 0 bases, leaving 12 bases between them. The CDR3 spans 15 residues. In germline, CDR1 is LGHNA, CDR2 YSLEER. CDR3 in amino acids: CASSPYWGTNYGYTF. In DNA, the CDR3 is TGCGCCAGCAGCCCCTATTGGGGCACTAACTATGGCTACACCTTC.

Regarding this clone: Other DNA sequences in the same sample also yield this CDR3. This chain connects TRBV7-9 to TRBJ2-5; 16 bases are a match to TRBD2. Losses at the gene ends were 5 bases for V and 5 bases for J; bases not matched to a gene: 2. Per the germline V gene, CDR1 is SEHNR and CDR2 is FQNEAQ (reference sequence). The CDR3 runs 15 residues. The CDR3 coding sequence is TGTGCCAGCAGCGCGGGACTAGCGGGAGGGGAGACCCAGTACTTC. Its translation: CASSAGLAGGETQYF.